This passage covers 26 T cell receptor beta chains from one sample sequenced in a study of monozygotic twins with inflammatory bowel disease. Following a re-call of the 5' RACE reads, TCRdb has one entry per CDR3 protein and lacks DNA. The table lists under 200,000 distinct CDR3 sequences. Sequencing was done on a sample of blood. The receptor source for this set is a human donor with ulcerative colitis or Crohn's disease, or a healthy co-twin of an affected twin (not recorded which).

The rearrangement uses TRBV7-6 and TRBJ2-1; with no DNA, the TCRdb D assignment of TRBD1 cannot be verified. Per the germline V gene, CDR1 is SGHVS and CDR2 is FNYEAQ. The CDR3 sequence is 15 residues long. The CDR3 region is CASSADAGNYNEQFF.

The V call is TRBV12-3 or TRBV12-4, the J call TRBJ2-4; TCRdb indicates TRBD2, and absent DNA this call remains unverified. The CDR3 runs to 13 residues. The CDR3 reads CASLAGGGGIQYF.

This chain joins TRBV20-1 and TRBJ1-5; TCRdb calls TRBD1, which cannot be checked without DNA. The germline gives CDR1 DFQATT, CDR2 SNEGSKA (reference sequence). The CDR3 covers 16 residues. CDR3 sequence reads: CSAAQGFGWGNQPQHF.

V usage is TRBV18 and J usage is TRBJ2-4. Germline CDR1 reads KGHSH; CDR2 reads LQKENI. The CDR3 contains 15 residues. CDR3 sequence: CASSHQGSWGNIQYF.

V is TRBV27 and J is TRBJ2-7; TCRdb calls TRBD1, which cannot be checked without DNA. CDR3 length: 14 amino acids. Germline lookup yields CDR1 MNHEY and CDR2 SMNVEV (reference sequence). The CDR3 sequence is CASSSGTGDNEQYF.

The chain is built from TRBV11-2 and TRBJ2-1; TCRdb returns TRBD1, unconfirmable since there is no DNA. CDR1 SGHAT and CDR2 FQNNGV come from the germline V gene. The CDR3 is made up of 13 amino acids. The CDR3 spells CASSPQGSGEQFF.

The chain joins TRBV10-3 to TRBJ2-1; TCRdb reports TRBD2, a call that lacks DNA to check it against. Per germline, CDR1 ENHRY and CDR2 SYGVKD. CDR3 size: 15 residues. CDR3 amino acids: CAIRRTSGNYNEQFF.

J is TRBJ1-2 and V is TRBV28. Germline-derived CDR1 and CDR2 are MDHEN and SYDVKM. The CDR3 totals 12 residues. Here the CDR3 reads CASRAGGYGYTF.

The chain carries TRBV20-1 and TRBJ2-4; as DNA is missing, the TRBD2 call by TCRdb cannot be tested. This CDR3 is 14 amino acids long. CDR1 and CDR2 (germline): DFQATT, SNEGSKA (reference sequence). The CDR3: CSATPLAGGNIQYF.

The rearrangement joins TRBV30 to TRBJ2-1; no DNA is available, so the TRBD2 call from TCRdb remains unchecked. Looked up from germline, CDR1 is GTSNPN and CDR2 is SVGIG (reference sequence). The CDR3 contains 14 residues. CDR3 protein: CAWRGRAPYNEQFF.

The chain employs TRBV5-5 and TRBJ1-2; TCRdb calls TRBD1, which cannot be checked without DNA. Germline V gene lookup returns CDR1 SGHKS and CDR2 YYEKEE (reference sequence). The CDR3 extends over 13 amino acids. Here the CDR3 reads CASSLMGGYGYTF.

V is TRBV11-2 and J is TRBJ2-1; TCRdb gives TRBD1 as the D gene, but with no DNA this cannot be confirmed. Germline values: CDR1 SGHAT, CDR2 FQNNGV. The CDR3 contains 17 residues. CDR3 sequence reads: CASSLWWAESSYNEQFF.

The chain combines TRBV6-5 with TRBJ2-6. CDR3 length equals 15 residues. From germline, CDR1 is MNHEY and CDR2 SVGAGI. This CDR3 is CASSYTGSGANVLTF.

This rearrangement joins TRBV20-1 to TRBJ2-3; the D call of TRBD2 rests on TCRdb alone, since no DNA is present to check it. The length of the CDR3 is 14 residues. Germline CDR1 and CDR2: DFQATT and SNEGSKA (reference sequence). CDR3 residues: CSAIPPGLGDTQYF.

The rearrangement joins TRBV7-2 to TRBJ2-7; no DNA is available, so the TRBD2 call from TCRdb remains unchecked. The CDR3 has 13 residues. Germline loops: CDR1 SGHTA, CDR2 FQGNSA. This chain's CDR3 is CASTNLRVYEQYF.

The chain employs TRBV28 and TRBJ2-5; TCRdb's D call of TRBD2 is untestable without DNA. Germline lookup yields CDR1 MDHEN and CDR2 SYDVKM. This CDR3 contains 17 residues. CDR3: CASSLASGRVFQETQYF. The variable domain in full, completed from reference TRBV28 and TRBJ2-5, reads DVKVTQSSRYLVKRTGEKVFLECVQDMDHENMFWYRQDPGLGLRLIYFSYDVKMKEKGDIPEGYSVSREKKERFSLILESASTNQTSMYLCASSLASGRVFQETQYFGPGTRLLVL.

The chain uses TRBV29-1 and TRBJ1-2. The CDR3 sequence is 13 residues long. CDR1 and CDR2 from the germline V gene are SQVTM and ANQGSEA. CDR3 protein: CSVEVTTNYGYTF.

This chain joins TRBV12-3 or TRBV12-4 and TRBJ1-1; TCRdb calls TRBD1, which cannot be checked without DNA. The CDR3 spans 15 residues. CDR3 residues: CASSPPRGSNTEAFF.

The chain has TRBV12-3 or TRBV12-4 and TRBJ2-5; there is no DNA to check the TCRdb D call of TRBD2. The CDR3 covers 15 residues. The CDR3 region is CASSFTSGHQETQYF.

This CDR3 reads CASSSGTGFTYEQYF. The V call is TRBV11-2, the J call TRBJ2-7; TCRdb's D call, TRBD1, is unchecked because there is no DNA. Germline V gives CDR1 SGHAT, CDR2 FQNNGV. The CDR3 is made up of 15 amino acids.

The V and J genes are TRBV28 and TRBJ2-2; the D gene TCRdb calls, TRBD1, cannot be checked with no DNA. Per the germline V gene, CDR1 is MDHEN and CDR2 is SYDVKM. The CDR3 covers 16 residues. The CDR3 spells CASSFSGTEYTGELFF.

The chain uses TRBV29-1 and TRBJ2-7; TCRdb's D call, TRBD2, is unchecked because there is no DNA. Per germline, CDR1 SQVTM and CDR2 ANQGSEA. The CDR3 runs to 14 residues. CDR3 in amino acids: CSVEVYGSLHEQYF.

This sequence joins TRBV9 and TRBJ1-1; TCRdb designates TRBD1, a call that cannot be tested without DNA. The CDR3 totals 16 residues. Germline loops: CDR1 SGDLS, CDR2 YYNGEE. CDR3 residues: CASSEPAGTENTEAFF.

This rearrangement joins TRBV5-4 to TRBJ2-7. This CDR3 region has 14 residues. Per germline, CDR1 SGHNT and CDR2 YYREEE (reference sequence). The CDR3 spells CASSPSTDSYEQYF.

The chain couples TRBV7-3 to TRBJ2-1; TCRdb indicates TRBD1, and absent DNA this call remains unverified. Germline V CDR1 and CDR2: SGHTA, FQGTGA. The CDR3 is made up of 15 amino acids. CDR3 residues: CASSLMGQRHNEQFF.

This rearrangement joins TRBV18 to TRBJ2-1; TCRdb indicates TRBD1, and absent DNA this call remains unverified. This CDR3 is built from 17 residues. Per germline, CDR1 KGHSH and CDR2 LQKENI. This CDR3 reads CASSLRGQGAPRNEQFF.